The 3 T cell receptor beta chains in this list originate from one sample, sequenced in a study of T-cell memory formation after mild COVID-19. TCRdb re-called the 5' RACE reads through MiXCR, storing one row per CDR3 protein. Of 300,000 to 350,000 distinct CDR3 sequences in the sample, around 13% were seen once. The material sequenced was PBMCs or a T cell subset sorted from them (not recorded which). These receptors all come from a man aged 18 to 35 who had mild COVID-19 (a few samples of this study predate the infection). Cell type and time point are not known.

This clonotype occurred a few times. The J gene is TRBJ2-7, the V gene TRBV27; TRBD2 matches at 9 bases. The V and J ends lost 5 bases and 2 bases, in that order; junction bases with no gene match: 10. Germline CDR1 MNHEY, CDR2 SMNVEV (reference sequence). CDR3 length: 16 amino acids. Written as DNA, the CDR3 is TGTGCCAGCAGTCTTCGACTAGCGGAGATTCCCTACGAGCAGTACTTC. This sequence encodes CASSLRLAEIPYEQYF.

This clonotype has only a few counts. The V and J genes are TRBV7-2 and TRBJ1-4, with D maybe TRBD1 (6 bases). There are 14 residues in the CDR3. V dropped 6 bases and J dropped 3 bases, with 11 bases sitting between them. CDR1 is SGHTA, CDR2 FQGNSA, per germline. DNA for the CDR3: TGTGCCAGCAGTAGAGGGGGTTCTAATGAAAAACTGTTTTTT. This codes for CASSRGGSNEKLFF.

There are many counts of this clonotype. The genes are TRBV10-2 and TRBJ2-7, with no clear D. The CDR3 loop spans 11 amino acids. Looked up from germline, CDR1 is WSHSY and CDR2 is SAAADI. Between the trimmed V and J ends, which lost 3 bases and 6 bases, there was a span of 6 bases. CDR3 in amino acids: CASSEGSEQYV. The CDR3 DNA follows: TGCGCCAGCAGTGAAGGTAGCGAGCAGTACGTC.